These 14 T cell receptor beta chains were sequenced from one sample in a study of identical twins. TCRdb reanalysed the 5' RACE reads using MiXCR and keeps one entry per CDR3 protein. The data hold 200,000 to 250,000 distinct CDR3 sequences, with 6.5% to 8% observed a single time. This same sample was also part of a study on T cells expressing NK-cell markers.

What was sequenced was CD8+ T cells sorted from blood. The receptors come from a woman in her late teens or twenties in good health.

This clonotype was detected ten times or more. The chain recombines TRBV7-9 with TRBJ2-5, with a tentative D call TRBD1 (6 bases). Trimming stripped 3 bases from V and 3 bases from J, with 11 bases between. CDR1 SEHNR and CDR2 FQNEAQ come from the germline V gene (reference sequence). This CDR3 spans 14 amino acids. CDR3 region: CASSLPGAEETQYF. CDR3 coding DNA: TGTGCCAGCAGCTTGCCAGGGGCGGAAGAGACCCAGTACTTC.

The chain joins TRBV20-1 to TRBJ2-7; no firm D call. V was shortened by 3 bases and J by 4 bases, with 7 bases between the two germline ends. In germline, CDR1 is DFQATT, CDR2 SNEGSKA (reference sequence). This CDR3 comprises 11 residues. The CDR3 region is CSARESYEQYF. In DNA, the CDR3 is TGCAGTGCTAGGGAGTCTTACGAGCAGTACTTC.

This clonotype was detected a few times. This chain connects TRBV13 to TRBJ1-1; D remains unclear. Trimming left V 5 bases short and J 8 bases short, with 15 bases between. The CDR3 contains 13 residues. CDR1 is PRHDT, CDR2 FYEKMQ, per germline (reference sequence). In nucleotides, the CDR3 is TGTGCCAGCAGCGACCGGGCCCCCGGGGAAGCTTTCTTT. Protein sequence: CASSDRAPGEAFF. Looking up the rest from reference TRBV13 and TRBJ1-1 gives the full variable domain: AAGVIQSPRHLIKEKRETATLKCYPIPRHDTVYWYQQGPGQDPQFLISFYEKMQSDKGSIPDRFSAQQFSDYHSELNMSSLELGDSALYFCASSDRAPGEAFFGQGTRLTVV.

The chain uses TRBV4-1 and TRBJ2-1; TRBD2 agrees at 14 bases. After removal of 4 bases from V and 10 bases from J, the junction contained 6 bases not matched to a gene. This CDR3 is 15 amino acids long. Per germline, CDR1 MGHRA and CDR2 YSYEKL. The CDR3 spells CASSPGTSGSLEQFF. DNA of the CDR3: TGCGCCAGCAGCCCCGGGACTAGCGGGAGCCTCGAGCAGTTCTTC.

This clonotype was seen ten or more times. The gene calls are TRBV9 and TRBJ1-1; D call uncertain. This CDR3 comprises 14 residues. In germline, CDR1 is SGDLS, CDR2 YYNGEE. V was clipped by 4 bases and J by 1 base, with 11 bases between them. CDR3 loop: CASSQFGGNTEAFF. DNA for the CDR3: TGTGCCAGCAGCCAGTTCGGCGGGAACACTGAAGCTTTCTTT.

The CDR3 sequence: CASSNPPGEQYF. CDR3 sequence (DNA): TGTGCCAGCAGTAACCCCCCAGGCGAGCAGTACTTC. The rearrangement uses TRBV6-2 or TRBV6-3 and TRBJ2-7; D gene unclear. The CDR3 is made up of 12 amino acids. From germline, CDR1 is MNHEY and CDR2 SVGEGT. V was clipped by 5 bases and J by 6 bases, with 11 bases between them.

This clonotype has a handful of counts. The rearrangement joins TRBV11-2 to TRBJ2-7, with a possible D match to TRBD1 (6 bases). In germline, CDR1 is SGHAT, CDR2 FQNNGV. The CDR3 runs to 15 residues. V lost 0 bases, J lost 0 bases, and 9 bases lay in between. The CDR3 nucleotides are TGTGCCAGCAGCTTAGAGAGGGGGAGCTCCTACGAGCAGTACTTC. This translates into CASSLERGSSYEQYF.

This clonotype was counted only a few times. This chain connects TRBV7-9 to TRBJ1-6; 7 bases are a match to TRBD1. The CDR3 totals 15 residues. V lost 4 bases to trimming and J lost 7 bases; unmatched junction nucleotides: 7. Per germline, CDR1 SEHNR and CDR2 FQNEAQ (reference sequence). The CDR3 here is CASSSFDRVNSPLHF. In DNA form, the CDR3 reads TGTGCCAGCAGCTCCTTCGACAGGGTAAATTCACCCCTCCACTTT.

The chain combines TRBV4-3 with TRBJ2-7; a weak D match, TRBD1 (5 bases). CDR3 length equals 14 residues. CDR1 is LGHNA and CDR2 is YSLEER in the germline V gene. V shed 2 bases and J shed 2 bases, with 10 bases lying between them. DNA of the CDR3: TGCGCCAGCAGCCAAACAGGCTCGGCCTACGAGCAGTACTTC. Amino acid sequence: CASSQTGSAYEQYF.

This clonotype was detected only a few times. The J gene is TRBJ2-7, the V gene TRBV30, with D uncertain. CDR1 GTSNPN and CDR2 SVGIG come from the germline V gene (reference sequence). With 2 bases removed from V and 1 base from J, the gap between germline ends came to 3 bases. The CDR3 runs 11 residues. CDR3 coding DNA: TGTGCCTGGAGTTTATCCTACGAGCAGTACTTC. Translation: CAWSLSYEQYF.

The V call is TRBV12-3 or TRBV12-4, the J call TRBJ2-7, with TRBD2 matching 14 bases. The CDR3 length is 15 residues. With 6 bases clipped from V and 6 bases from J, the junction kept 7 bases outside the gene matches. In DNA, the CDR3 is TGTGCCAGCAGCCTAGAGGGACTAGCGGGGGCCGAGCAGTACTTC. It encodes CASSLEGLAGAEQYF.

This clonotype was recorded many times. V usage is TRBV25-1 and J usage is TRBJ2-7; weak D call: TRBD1 (6 bases). The CDR3 totals 15 residues. The ends were cut back, 1 base at V and 2 bases at J, with 12 bases in the middle. Germline V lookup: CDR1 MGHDK, CDR2 SYGVNS. The CDR3 loop reads CASSESTGFAYEQYF. The CDR3, as DNA: TGTGCCAGCAGTGAATCCACAGGGTTCGCCTACGAGCAGTACTTC.

This clonotype has a count of ten or more. The chain uses TRBV12-3 or TRBV12-4 and TRBJ2-1; TRBD2 aligns across 11 bases. The CDR3 covers 17 residues. With 3 bases clipped from V and 5 bases from J, the junction kept 9 bases outside the gene matches. CDR3: CASSFTLAGGLDNEQFF. CDR3 nucleotide sequence: TGTGCCAGCAGTTTTACCCTAGCGGGGGGTTTAGACAATGAGCAGTTCTTC.

V gene TRBV7-9 combines with J gene TRBJ2-6; no clear D gene. This CDR3 region has 16 residues. Germline CDR1 SEHNR, CDR2 FQNEAQ (reference sequence). V was pared by 2 bases and J by 0 bases, with 8 bases between. The CDR3 sequence is CASSLQRPSGANVLTF. CDR3 sequence (DNA): TGTGCCAGCAGCTTACAACGGCCCTCTGGGGCCAACGTCCTGACTTTC.